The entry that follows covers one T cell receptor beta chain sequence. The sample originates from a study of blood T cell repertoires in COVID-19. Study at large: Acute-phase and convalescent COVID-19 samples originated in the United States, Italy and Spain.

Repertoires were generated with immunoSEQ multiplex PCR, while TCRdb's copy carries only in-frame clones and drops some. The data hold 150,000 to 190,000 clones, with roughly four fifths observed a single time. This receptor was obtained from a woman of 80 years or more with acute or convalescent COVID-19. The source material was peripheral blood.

Here the CDR3 reads CASSQSSAEQFF. In DNA, the CDR3 is TGTGCCAGCAGCCAGTCTAGTGCTGAGCAGTTCTTC. The V call is TRBV3-1 (or the pseudogene TRBV3-2), the J call TRBJ2-1; no reliable D call. Germline V lookup: CDR1 LGHDT, CDR2 YNNKEL (reference sequence). The CDR3 has 12 residues. Deletions cut 3 bases from V and 9 bases from J, with 9 bases between.